The 3 T cell receptor beta chains below come from one sample, sequenced in a study of radiotherapy plus CTLA-4 blockade in lung cancer. Assay used: immunoSEQ multiplex PCR; TCRdb lists only in-frame clones, some missing. The sample has approximately 80,000 clones, under 75% seen once; the top ten hold more than 9%. This specimen was peripheral blood, taken from a patient treated with radiotherapy plus ipilimumab. These receptors were taken from a human donor with non-small cell lung cancer whose response to radiotherapy plus ipilimumab could not be evaluated.

The rearrangement links TRBV29-1 to TRBJ2-1, with 9 bases aligning to TRBD1. The CDR3 length is 15 residues. Germline V gene sequence: CDR1 SQVTM, CDR2 ANQGSEA. V trimming: 2 bases; J trimming: 1 base; junction bases outside the gene matches: 3. Here the CDR3 DNA reads TGCAGCGTTGAACGGACAGGGGAATCCTACAATGAGCAGTTCTTC. Translated: CSVERTGESYNEQFF.

The chain carries TRBV19 and TRBJ1-1; D is uncertain. V was clipped by 7 bases and J by 4 bases, with 19 bases between them. This CDR3 is 15 amino acids long. Germline V gene lookup returns CDR1 LNHDA and CDR2 SQIVND (reference sequence). The CDR3 region has the DNA TGTGCCAGTAACCGACTCAAGACGGGATTCACTGAAGCTTTCTTT. It is translated as CASNRLKTGFTEAFF.

The chain links TRBV27 to TRBJ2-1, with 13 bases fitting TRBD2. CDR1 and CDR2 from the germline V gene are MNHEY and SMNVEV (reference sequence). This CDR3 is built from 16 residues. Trimming cost V 5 bases and J 4 bases; bases outside gene matches: 5. In nucleotides, the CDR3 is TGTGCCAGCAGTACAAGACTAGCGGGGGGATACAATGAGCAGTTCTTC. Translated, it gives CASSTRLAGGYNEQFF.